Listed here are 26 T cell receptor beta chains from one sample, sequenced in a study of blood T cell repertoires in COVID-19. Clones were read by immunoSEQ multiplex PCR, and TCRdb kept only the in-frame ones, dropping some. The sample carries 93,000 or so clones, 84% recorded once. The specimen sequenced was peripheral blood. All receptors derive from a human donor in a cohort sampled during active or convalescent COVID-19.

The genes are TRBV11-2 and TRBJ2-7; TRBD2 is a possible D gene (5 bases). CDR1 SGHAT and CDR2 FQNNGV come from the germline V gene. V lost 0 bases and J 6 bases, leaving 9 bases between the germline ends. CDR3 length equals 13 residues. CDR3 DNA sequence: TGTGCCAGCAGCTTAGATCGGGGTGCCGAGCAGTACTTC. This translates into CASSLDRGAEQYF.

The genes are TRBV5-6 and TRBJ1-4; 8 bases are shared with TRBD1. J gave up 8 bases and V 4 bases, and 4 bases lay outside the gene matches. Germline V gene data show CDR1 as SGHDT and CDR2 as YYEEEE. The CDR3 is 13 residues long. DNA of the CDR3: TGTGCCAGCAGCAGGGACAGGCGCGAAAAACTGTTTTTT. The encoded protein is CASSRDRREKLFF.

The chain couples TRBV19 to TRBJ1-2; 10 nucleotides match TRBD1. The V segment lost 10 bases and the J segment 7 bases; nucleotides outside the gene matches: 18. Germline V gene data show CDR1 as LNHDA and CDR2 as SQIVND (reference sequence). The CDR3 totals 16 residues. This CDR3 reads CATSTEGGQGGSGYTF. For the CDR3, the DNA is TGTGCCACTTCCACTGAGGGAGGACAGGGGGGAAGTGGCTACACCTTC.

This chain uses TRBV6-6 with TRBJ1-2; the match to TRBD1 covers 8 bases. V was clipped by 5 bases and J by 0 bases; unmatched bases: 8. Germline V CDR1 and CDR2: MNHNY, SVGAGI (reference sequence). CDR3 size: 16 residues. The CDR3 loop is CASSRPGQVSNYGYTF. The CDR3 DNA is TGTGCCAGCAGTCGACCGGGACAGGTGTCTAACTATGGCTACACCTTC.

This chain connects TRBV2 to TRBJ2-2, with 10 bases identical to TRBD2. Germline values: CDR1 SNHLY, CDR2 FYNNEI. The length of the CDR3 is 14 residues. The trim removed 10 bases at V and 1 base at J, leaving 3 bases unmatched. The CDR3 is CATIAGGNTGELFF. The CDR3 DNA follows: TGTGCCACCATAGCGGGGGGGAACACCGGGGAGCTGTTTTTT.

The chain links TRBV11-3 to TRBJ2-2; 7 bases line up with TRBD1. Germline trimming cut 4 bases from V and 3 bases from J; bases unmatched to any gene: 5. The CDR3 loop spans 15 amino acids. Germline assignment: CDR1 SGHNT and CDR2 YENEEA. As DNA, the CDR3 is TGTGCCAGCAGCTGGTCAGGGGGAGACACCGGGGAGCTGTTTTTT. It specifies CASSWSGGDTGELFF.

V gene TRBV7-2 combines with J gene TRBJ2-7, with 10 bases aligning to TRBD1. Per the germline V gene, CDR1 is SGHTA and CDR2 is FQGNSA. The CDR3 covers 16 residues. Germline trimming cut 5 bases from V and 3 bases from J; bases unmatched to any gene: 10. CDR3: CASSLRDRGNFYEQYF. The CDR3 DNA is TGTGCCAGCAGCCTCCGGGACAGGGGAAACTTCTACGAGCAGTACTTC.

The chain is built from TRBV19 and TRBJ1-4; TRBD1 matches 7 bases. Trimming cost V 8 bases and J 8 bases; bases outside gene matches: 14. The germline V gene encodes CDR1 LNHDA and CDR2 SQIVND (reference sequence). The CDR3 has 15 amino acids. The CDR3 coding sequence is TGTGCCAGTGCTGGAACGACAGGGCTTCGCGAAAAACTGTTTTTT. This translates into CASAGTTGLREKLFF.

The chain links TRBV7-2 to TRBJ2-3; D remains ambiguous. Germline V gene data show CDR1 as SGHTA and CDR2 as FQGNSA. The CDR3 extends over 13 amino acids. V was clipped by 5 bases and J by 9 bases, with 15 bases between them. DNA of the CDR3: TGTGCCAGCAGCCGCCAGCCCTTGGGCACGCAGTATTTT. Its translation: CASSRQPLGTQYF. The whole variable domain, filled in from reference TRBV7-2 and TRBJ2-3, reads GAGVSQSPSNKVTEKGKDVELRCDPISGHTALYWYRQSLGQGLEFLIYFQGNSAPDKSGLPSDRFSAERTGGSVSTLTIQRTQQEDSAVYLCASSRQPLGTQYFGPGTRLTVL.

The rearrangement joins TRBV29-1 to TRBJ1-2, with D tentatively TRBD1 (6 bases). Germline V gene data show CDR1 as SQVTM and CDR2 as ANQGSEA. The CDR3 extends over 15 amino acids. The V end was cut by 2 bases, the J end by 0 bases, with 13 bases between. Written as DNA, the CDR3 is TGCAGCGTTGAACAGGGGTTTCTAGCTAACTATGGCTACACCTTC. Its translation: CSVEQGFLANYGYTF.

The rearrangement uses TRBV11-2 and TRBJ2-5; 8 bases align to TRBD1. J lost 5 bases, V lost 0 bases, and 8 bases had no gene match. Germline V gives CDR1 SGHAT, CDR2 FQNNGV. This CDR3 comprises 16 residues. The CDR3 loop reads CASSLEYRGFRETQYF. CDR3 DNA: TGTGCCAGCAGCTTAGAGTACAGGGGGTTTAGGGAGACCCAGTACTTC.

The chain has TRBV5-1 and TRBJ2-3; tentatively, D is TRBD2 (5 bases). V lost 4 bases to trimming and J lost 0 bases, with 15 bases between them. The CDR3 runs 16 residues. Per germline, CDR1 SGHRS and CDR2 YFSETQ. CDR3 coding DNA: TGCGCCAGCAGCCCTCCGGGGTCCACTAGCACAGATACGCAGTATTTT. Protein: CASSPPGSTSTDTQYF.

This clone was seen a handful of times. The CDR3 reads CAWIPLRGSEAFF. CDR3 nucleotide sequence: TGTGCCTGGATACCCCTGAGGGGGTCGGAAGCTTTCTTT. V usage is TRBV30 and J usage is TRBJ1-1, with D maybe TRBD1 (6 bases). V lost 4 bases, J lost 8 bases, and 17 bases lay in between. The CDR3 is made up of 13 amino acids. The V gene's germline CDR1 is GTSNPN and CDR2 SVGIG (reference sequence).

The chain uses TRBV6-5 and TRBJ1-5; D is unclear. The CDR3 is made up of 14 amino acids. The V gene lost 3 bases and the J gene lost 0 bases, with 6 bases spanning the gap. Germline CDR1 is MNHEY and CDR2 is SVGAGI. Here the CDR3 DNA reads TGTGCCAGCAGTTATAGCTATAGCAATCAGCCCCAGCATTTT. Encoded protein: CASSYSYSNQPQHF.

The chain carries TRBV6-2 or TRBV6-3 and TRBJ1-1; D might be TRBD1 (6 bases). The CDR3 totals 14 residues. V shed 2 bases and J shed 4 bases, with 11 bases lying between them. Germline loops: CDR1 MNHEY, CDR2 SVGEGT. The CDR3 loop is CASSYPDSLTEAFF. CDR3 sequence (DNA): TGTGCCAGCAGTTACCCGGACAGTCTCACTGAAGCTTTCTTT.

The table lists this clone with a few counts. CDR3 in DNA: TGTGCCAGCAGCCCCAGTCGCCAGGGGCTCGTCTCCTACGAGCAGTACTTC. It codes for CASSPSRQGLVSYEQYF. This rearrangement joins TRBV28 to TRBJ2-7; D may be TRBD1 (6 bases). The V gene lost 6 bases and the J gene lost 0 bases, with 21 bases spanning the gap. The CDR3 is 17 amino acids. Germline CDR1 and CDR2: MDHEN and SYDVKM. Looking up the rest from reference TRBV28 and TRBJ2-7 gives the full variable domain: DVKVTQSSRYLVKRTGEKVFLECVQDMDHENMFWYRQDPGLGLRLIYFSYDVKMKEKGDIPEGYSVSREKKERFSLILESASTNQTSMYLCASSPSRQGLVSYEQYFGPGTRLTVT.

This chain links TRBV7-2 with TRBJ2-7; 7 nucleotides agree with TRBD1. Germline CDR1 and CDR2: SGHTA and FQGNSA. The CDR3 is 15 residues long. J lost 7 bases, V lost 5 bases, and 14 bases had no gene match. The chain's CDR3 is CASSPLGQLPHEQYF. Written as DNA, the CDR3 is TGTGCCAGCAGCCCCTTGGGACAGCTCCCTCATGAGCAGTACTTC. Drawing the rest from reference TRBV7-2 and TRBJ2-7, the complete variable domain is GAGVSQSPSNKVTEKGKDVELRCDPISGHTALYWYRQSLGQGLEFLIYFQGNSAPDKSGLPSDRFSAERTGGSVSTLTIQRTQQEDSAVYLCASSPLGQLPHEQYFGPGTRLTVT.

The chain couples TRBV15 to TRBJ1-1; no clear D gene. The V end lost 5 bases, the J end lost 11 bases, and 21 bases lay between the germline ends. The CDR3 runs to 14 residues. CDR1 is LNHNV, CDR2 YYDKDF, per germline (reference sequence). This CDR3 is CATSRLRGQNMAFF. The CDR3, as DNA: TGTGCCACCAGCCGCCTTCGTGGGCAAAATATGGCTTTCTTT.

Only one count was recorded for this clone. This rearrangement joins TRBV6-5 to TRBJ1-3, with TRBD1 matching over 8 bases. CDR1 is MNHEY, CDR2 SVGAGI, per germline. Germline trimming cut 4 bases from V and 0 bases from J; bases unmatched to any gene: 5. This CDR3 region has 16 residues. Written as DNA, the CDR3 is TGTGCCAGCAGTTCCACAGGGGGAAACTCTGGAAACACCATATATTTT. Its translation: CASSSTGGNSGNTIYF.

The chain has TRBV11-3 and TRBJ1-3; tentative D call: TRBD1 (6 bases). The V gene's germline CDR1 is SGHNT and CDR2 YENEEA. This CDR3 spans 16 amino acids. V lost 1 base, J lost 2 bases, and 12 bases lay in between. CDR3 sequence reads: CASSLGATGTGNTIYF. CDR3 nucleotide sequence: TGTGCCAGCAGCTTAGGCGCTACAGGGACTGGAAACACCATATATTTT.

This chain links TRBV24-1 with TRBJ2-1; D not resolved. The CDR3 has 16 residues. Trimming took off 3 bases at V and 0 bases at J, with 11 bases between the two ends. CDR1 is KGHDR, CDR2 SFDVKD, per germline. CDR3 amino acids: CATSDPGPISYNEQFF. CDR3 DNA: TGTGCCACCAGTGATCCGGGTCCGATCTCCTACAATGAGCAGTTCTTC.

This chain joins TRBV5-1 and TRBJ2-3, with D possibly being TRBD2 (6 bases). The CDR3 consists of 14 residues. In germline, CDR1 is SGHRS, CDR2 YFSETQ. V lost 2 bases and J lost 7, with 14 bases in between. CDR3 in amino acids: CASSFAGRQNTQYF. As DNA, the CDR3 is TGCGCCAGCAGCTTCGCGGGGCGTCAGAATACGCAGTATTTT.

The chain links TRBV9 to TRBJ1-1; a weak D match, TRBD1 (6 bases). The germline V and J ends were trimmed by 4 bases and 4 bases, with 14 bases remaining between them. The germline gives CDR1 SGDLS, CDR2 YYNGEE. There are 14 residues in the CDR3. The CDR3 spells CASSLNSGATEAFF. The CDR3 DNA sequence: TGTGCCAGCAGCCTCAATTCAGGGGCCACTGAAGCTTTCTTT.

There are a few counts of this clone. The V gene is TRBV6-6, the J gene TRBJ1-3; a possible D gene is TRBD1 (5 bases). The V gene's germline CDR1 is MNHNY and CDR2 SVGAGI (reference sequence). V lost 8 bases and J lost 4, with 18 bases in between. This CDR3 is 15 amino acids long. CDR3 in DNA: TGTGCCAGCGCTACGGGGGGGATTGGAGGAAACACCATATATTTT. Translation: CASATGGIGGNTIYF.

The chain carries TRBV3-1 (or the pseudogene TRBV3-2) and TRBJ1-2, with unresolved D. Germline V gene lookup returns CDR1 LGHDT and CDR2 YNNKEL (reference sequence). Trimming removed 3 bases from V and 2 bases from J, with 13 bases in between. This CDR3 region has 15 residues. This CDR3 is CASSQRNRGNYGYTF. The CDR3, as DNA: TGTGCCAGCAGCCAGAGGAACCGGGGAAACTATGGCTACACCTTC.

J is TRBJ1-2 and V is TRBV6-5; 8 nucleotides line up with TRBD1. The CDR3 spans 15 residues. J gave up 8 bases and V 0 bases, and 8 bases lay outside the gene matches. In germline, CDR1 is MNHEY, CDR2 SVGAGI. The CDR3 is CASSYSTGQGRGYTF. The CDR3 DNA reads TGTGCCAGCAGTTACTCGACCGGACAGGGCAGAGGCTACACCTTC.